A single sample is the source of the 30 T cell receptor beta chains below, sequenced in a study of T cells after yellow fever vaccination. TCRdb reanalysed the 5' RACE reads using MiXCR and keeps one entry per CDR3 protein. Among roughly 330,000 distinct CDR3 sequences listed, around 3.9% were seen once. The input for sequencing was PBMCs, taken 5 days after the yellow fever booster vaccination. The receptors come from a man aged 18-30 years who received the YFV17D yellow fever vaccine.

The chain joins TRBV4-3 to TRBJ1-2, with TRBD1 matching over 8 bases. This CDR3 has 14 residues. V lost 4 bases and J lost 4; bases outside the gene matches: 5. Looked up from germline, CDR1 is LGHNA and CDR2 is YSLEER. The CDR3 nucleotides are TGCGCCAGCAGCCCTGCCGGACAGGGCTATGGCTACACCTTC. This encodes CASSPAGQGYGYTF.

The chain joins TRBV5-5 to TRBJ2-7; no clear D. This CDR3 is 14 amino acids long. Germline CDR1 and CDR2: SGHKS and YYEKEE (reference sequence). Deletions cut 2 bases from V and 2 bases from J, with 11 bases between. The CDR3 DNA reads TGTGCCAGCAGCTTAGCTTGGGCAGCCTACGAGCAGTACGTC. Protein: CASSLAWAAYEQYV.

The chain employs TRBV28 and TRBJ2-5; D remains ambiguous. The CDR3 sequence is 13 residues long. Looked up from germline, CDR1 is MDHEN and CDR2 is SYDVKM. V was trimmed by 2 bases and J by 5 bases, leaving 9 bases between them. CDR3 sequence reads: CASSLNIRETQYF. The CDR3 DNA reads TGTGCCAGCAGTTTAAACATACGGGAGACCCAGTACTTC.

The chain links TRBV7-2 to TRBJ1-5, with 9 bases aligning to TRBD1. The length of the CDR3 is 13 residues. With 10 bases clipped from V and 5 bases from J, the junction kept 6 bases outside the gene matches. In germline, CDR1 is SGHTA, CDR2 FQGNSA. CDR3 coding DNA: TGTGCCACCAGACAGGGGGTCGATCAGCCCCAGCATTTT. It specifies CATRQGVDQPQHF.

The chain couples TRBV6-2 or TRBV6-3 to TRBJ2-7; possibly TRBD1 for D (5 bases). The germline CDR1 and CDR2 sequences are MNHEY and SVGEGT. V was clipped by 5 bases and J by 2 bases, with 19 bases between them. The CDR3 runs 16 residues. The CDR3 DNA reads TGTGCCAGCAGTCCGAGACTCGGCGACAGCGCCTACGAGCAGTACTTC. Translated: CASSPRLGDSAYEQYF.

This clonotype has ten or more counts. The chain couples TRBV7-2 to TRBJ2-7; TRBD1 matches at 7 bases. After removal of 5 bases from V and 3 bases from J, the junction contained 10 bases not matched to a gene. From germline, CDR1 is SGHTA and CDR2 FQGNSA. The CDR3 loop spans 15 amino acids. Written as DNA, the CDR3 is TGTGCCAGCAGCGCCGACAGGGCCCAGGTCTACGAGCAGTACTTC. It translates to CASSADRAQVYEQYF.

The genes are TRBV4-2 and TRBJ2-4, with D possibly being TRBD1 (5 bases). This CDR3 has 17 amino acids. Trimming took off 0 bases at V and 0 bases at J, with 12 bases between the two ends. Germline V lookup: CDR1 LGHNA, CDR2 YNFKEQ. This CDR3 reads CASSQEEGALAKNIQYF. The CDR3 DNA is TGTGCCAGCAGCCAAGAGGAAGGGGCTTTAGCCAAAAACATTCAGTACTTC.

The rearrangement joins TRBV11-2 to TRBJ1-1, with TRBD1 identical over 10 bases. This CDR3 has 18 residues. V lost 2 bases and J lost 1; bases outside the gene matches: 10. Germline lookup yields CDR1 SGHAT and CDR2 FQNNGV. CDR3 coding DNA: TGTGCCAGCAGCTTAAGGACAGGGGGATTTACTCCGAACACTGAAGCTTTCTTT. It encodes CASSLRTGGFTPNTEAFF.

This clonotype was seen a handful of times. This chain uses TRBV12-3 or TRBV12-4 with TRBJ2-5, with 7 bases identical to TRBD1. V shed 6 bases and J 2 bases; nucleotides not matched to a gene: 6. CDR3 length equals 14 residues. The CDR3 DNA reads TGTGCCAGCAGCCGCGGACAGGAGCAAGAGACCCAGTACTTC. Translating gives CASSRGQEQETQYF.

This clonotype was recorded a few times. The chain recombines TRBV6-1 with TRBJ1-5; tentative D call: TRBD1 (5 bases). V lost 4 bases to trimming and J lost 6 bases, with 13 bases between them. The germline V gene has CDR1 MNHNS and CDR2 SASEGT. CDR3 length: 14 residues. The CDR3 is CASSAQEARQPQHF. In DNA, the CDR3 is TGTGCCAGCAGTGCACAGGAAGCCCGTCAGCCCCAGCATTTT.

This clonotype showed up many times. The gene calls are TRBV7-6 and TRBJ1-1; D unclear. The ends were cut back, 0 bases at V and 0 bases at J, with 8 bases in the middle. CDR3 length: 15 residues. CDR1 is SGHVS, CDR2 FNYEAQ, per germline. Here the CDR3 reads CASSLANNMNTEAFF. CDR3 nucleotide sequence: TGTGCCAGCAGCTTAGCTAACAACATGAACACTGAAGCTTTCTTT.

This clonotype occurred a few times. V usage is TRBV4-1 and J usage is TRBJ1-5; 8 bases fit TRBD1. The CDR3 covers 18 residues. Losses at the gene ends were 0 bases for V and 0 bases for J; bases not matched to a gene: 7. Germline CDR1 MGHRA, CDR2 YSYEKL. The CDR3 nucleotides are TGCGCCAGCAGCCAAGAAGGACAGGGCCCTTATAGCAATCAGCCCCAGCATTTT. It is translated as CASSQEGQGPYSNQPQHF.

This clonotype was found many times. The chain is built from TRBV10-3 and TRBJ2-2, with TRBD2 identical over 7 bases. V lost 2 bases, J lost 9 bases, and 6 bases stayed unmatched. The length of the CDR3 is 14 residues. Germline V gene data show CDR1 as ENHRY and CDR2 as SYGVKD. The CDR3, as DNA: TGTGCCATCAGTGAGGCTAGCGGCCCCAGGGAGCTGTTTTTT. Its protein is CAISEASGPRELFF.

This clonotype was picked up a small number of times. This sequence joins TRBV5-5 and TRBJ2-7; possibly TRBD1 for D (6 bases). The V and J ends lost 5 bases and 5 bases respectively, with 17 bases between them. Per germline, CDR1 SGHKS and CDR2 YYEKEE (reference sequence). The CDR3 has 14 residues. In DNA form, the CDR3 reads TGTGCCAGCAGTTTACAGGGTCTAGGAGACGAGCAGTACGTC. This gives the protein CASSLQGLGDEQYV.

In this sample, this clonotype turned up a few times. The chain uses TRBV5-1 and TRBJ1-1, with unresolved D. CDR3 size: 15 residues. CDR1 is SGHRS and CDR2 is YFSETQ in the germline V gene. The ends were cut back, 0 bases at V and 6 bases at J, with 15 bases in the middle. The CDR3 DNA sequence: TGCGCCAGCAGCTTGGGGGCACGTAGCGGGGCTGAAGCTTTCTTT. It specifies CASSLGARSGAEAFF.

A word on this clonotype: The junction differs from germline at one of its ends, possibly a read error. The V gene is TRBV20-1, the J gene TRBJ2-7, with 8 positions matching TRBD2. The germline CDR1 and CDR2 sequences are DFQATT and SNEGSKA (reference sequence). The CDR3 loop spans 13 amino acids. The CDR3 is CSPSSGVAYEQYF. CDR3 DNA: TGCAGTCCTAGTAGCGGGGTGGCCTACGAGCAGTACTTC.

The chain is built from TRBV20-1 and TRBJ2-7; D unresolved. Between the trimmed V and J ends, which lost 4 bases and 3 bases, there was a span of 7 bases. The CDR3 is 11 amino acids. Germline-derived CDR1 and CDR2 are DFQATT and SNEGSKA (reference sequence). The CDR3 loop reads CSAMRNYEQYF. The CDR3 region has the DNA TGCAGTGCTATGAGGAACTACGAGCAGTACTTC.

This chain links TRBV7-9 with TRBJ2-2; 7 positions agree with TRBD1. From germline, CDR1 is SEHNR and CDR2 FQNEAQ (reference sequence). The length of the CDR3 is 16 residues. The J segment lost 2 bases and the V segment lost 2 bases, leaving 5 bases of the junction unmatched. CDR3 loop: CASSLQGTVNTGELFF. The CDR3 nucleotides are TGTGCCAGCAGCTTACAAGGGACAGTCAACACCGGGGAGCTGTTTTTT.

V and J are TRBV6-5 and TRBJ1-5; the D gene is possibly TRBD1 (5 bases). Germline CDR1 MNHEY, CDR2 SVGAGI. The V gene lost 6 bases and the J gene lost 7 bases, with 16 bases spanning the gap. The length of the CDR3 is 14 residues. The CDR3 DNA is TGTGCCAGCAGAGGGGCAGGGTGGGAACAGCCCCAGCATTTT. Translation gives CASRGAGWEQPQHF.

This clonotype has ten or more counts. V and J are TRBV12-3 or TRBV12-4 and TRBJ2-1, with D unclear. This CDR3 is built from 12 residues. V was pared by 4 bases and J by 5 bases, with 6 bases between. CDR3 residues: CASSWSHNEQFF. CDR3 coding DNA: TGTGCCAGCAGTTGGTCCCACAATGAGCAGTTCTTC.

This clonotype was seen repeatedly, ten times or more. The chain uses TRBV12-3 or TRBV12-4 and TRBJ2-7; D might be TRBD1 or TRBD2, each matching 5 bases. Trimming took off 7 bases at V and 0 bases at J, with 13 bases between the two ends. The CDR3 contains 14 residues. Here the CDR3 reads CASNFKGSSYEQYF. The DNA for the CDR3 is TGTGCCAGCAATTTTAAGGGGAGCTCCTACGAGCAGTACTTC.

The chain joins TRBV6-1 to TRBJ2-5; TRBD2 matches 9 bases. Unmatched junction bases numbered 5, after V lost 7 bases and J lost 5 bases. Germline loops: CDR1 MNHNS, CDR2 SASEGT. The CDR3 consists of 13 residues. CDR3 region: CASNLAGSETQYF. CDR3 DNA: TGTGCCAGCAACCTAGCGGGGTCGGAGACCCAGTACTTC.

The chain is built from TRBV4-3 and TRBJ2-7; tentative D call: TRBD1 (5 bases). V was cut by 8 bases and J by 3 bases, with 20 bases left in between. The CDR3 length is 15 residues. Germline-derived CDR1 and CDR2 are LGHNA and YSLEER. This CDR3 is CASCPSDRGYYEQYF. The CDR3, as DNA: TGCGCCAGCTGCCCCTCAGATAGGGGTTACTACGAGCAGTACTTC.

The gene calls are TRBV12-3 or TRBV12-4 and TRBJ1-5; unclear D gene. V gave up 4 bases and J gave up 15 bases, with 19 bases separating them. CDR3 length: 13 amino acids. CDR3 amino acids: CASSSMIVTQRHF. The CDR3 DNA reads as TGTGCCAGCAGTTCCATGATAGTGACCCAGCGGCATTTT.

This clonotype was detected a few times. The chain's CDR3 is CASRTPRGLGYTF. DNA of the CDR3: TGTGCCAGCAGGACCCCCAGGGGTTTAGGCTACACCTTC. This chain links TRBV12-3 or TRBV12-4 with TRBJ1-2; a weak D match, TRBD1 (6 bases). Between the trimmed V and J ends, which lost 6 bases and 8 bases, there was a span of 16 bases. This CDR3 is 13 amino acids long.

This clonotype was seen many times. The rearrangement links TRBV7-9 to TRBJ2-7; 7 bases fit TRBD1. From germline, CDR1 is SEHNR and CDR2 FQNEAQ (reference sequence). The CDR3 is made up of 12 amino acids. V lost 1 base, J lost 6 bases, and 0 bases stayed unmatched. CDR3: CASSLDRGEQYV. CDR3 bases: TGTGCCAGCAGCTTAGACAGGGGCGAGCAGTACGTC.

In its sample, this clonotype was seen many times. CDR3 DNA sequence: TGTGCCAGCAGTTCACAGGGAGATTACGAGCAGTACGTC. Its protein is CASSSQGDYEQYV. The V call is TRBV28, the J call TRBJ2-7; possibly TRBD1 for D (6 bases). The ends were cut back, 4 bases at V and 4 bases at J, with 11 bases in the middle. CDR3 length: 13 amino acids. Germline assignment: CDR1 MDHEN and CDR2 SYDVKM.

As to this clonotype: An end of the junction does not agree with germline; a read error may underlie this. The chain couples TRBV11-3 to TRBJ2-1; D is undetermined. The germline gives CDR1 SGHNT, CDR2 YENEEA. This CDR3 has 13 residues. CDR3 amino acids: CACSLYGDYEQFF. The CDR3, as DNA: TGTGCCTGCAGCTTATATGGGGATTATGAGCAGTTCTTC. The full variable domain, completed using reference TRBV11-3 and TRBJ2-1, is EAGVVQSPRYKIIEKKQPVAFWCNPISGHNTLYWYLQNLGQGPELLIRYENEEAVDDSQLPKDRFSAERLKGVDSTLKIQPAELGDSAVYLCACSLYGDYEQFFGPGTRLTVL.

This chain joins TRBV27 and TRBJ2-2; the match to TRBD1 covers 8 bases. Germline V gene data show CDR1 as MNHEY and CDR2 as SMNVEV (reference sequence). The junction had 9 bases not matched to a gene; V was cut back by 6 bases and J by 6 bases. The CDR3 consists of 15 residues. CDR3 amino acids: CASRPGGARSGELFF. The CDR3 DNA reads as TGTGCCAGCAGACCAGGGGGCGCGCGGTCCGGGGAGCTGTTTTTT.

This clonotype was picked up a small number of times. The rearrangement links TRBV5-1 to TRBJ2-3; tentatively, D is TRBD1 (5 bases). Trimming removed 1 base at V and 4 bases at J, with 7 bases between. CDR1 SGHRS and CDR2 YFSETQ come from the germline V gene. The CDR3 consists of 13 residues. The CDR3 protein is CASSLWGPDTQYF. CDR3 bases: TGCGCCAGCAGCTTGTGGGGCCCAGATACGCAGTATTTT.